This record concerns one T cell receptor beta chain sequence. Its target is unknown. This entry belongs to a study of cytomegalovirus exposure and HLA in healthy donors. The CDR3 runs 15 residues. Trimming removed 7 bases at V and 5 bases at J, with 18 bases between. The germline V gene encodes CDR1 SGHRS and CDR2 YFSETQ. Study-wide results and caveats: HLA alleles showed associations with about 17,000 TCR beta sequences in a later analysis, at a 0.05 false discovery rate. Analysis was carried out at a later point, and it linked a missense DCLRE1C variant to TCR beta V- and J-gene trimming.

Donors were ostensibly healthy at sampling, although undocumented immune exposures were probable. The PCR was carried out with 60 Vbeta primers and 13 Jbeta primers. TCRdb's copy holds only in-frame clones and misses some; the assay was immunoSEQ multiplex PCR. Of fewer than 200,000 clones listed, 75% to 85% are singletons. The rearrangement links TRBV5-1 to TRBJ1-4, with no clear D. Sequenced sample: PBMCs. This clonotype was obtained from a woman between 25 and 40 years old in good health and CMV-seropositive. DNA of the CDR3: TGCGCCAGCCGTCTTCTAGGAGCCCAAAATGAAAAACTGTTTTTT. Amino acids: CASRLLGAQNEKLFF.